This T cell receptor (beta chain) stems from a study of blood T cells in healthy people across ages. Through a sample-barcoded 5' primer and a J-beta primer mix, a second PCR was run for about 7 to 12 cycles. MiXCR, run by TCRdb on the 5' RACE reads, gives a single entry per CDR3 protein. The table lists 540,000 or so distinct CDR3 sequences, 47% of them singletons. The germline V gene encodes CDR1 SEHNR and CDR2 FQNEAQ (reference sequence). V lost 0 bases and J lost 2, with 17 bases in between. The CDR3 loop spans 17 amino acids. Input material: blood. The V and J genes are TRBV7-9 and TRBJ2-7; D is undetermined. The sequence was obtained from a man older than 75 in good health. CDR3 nucleotides: TGTGCCAGCAGCTTAGCGCTAACTGGGATTGGGACCTACGAGCAGTACTTC. Its translation is CASSLALTGIGTYEQYF.